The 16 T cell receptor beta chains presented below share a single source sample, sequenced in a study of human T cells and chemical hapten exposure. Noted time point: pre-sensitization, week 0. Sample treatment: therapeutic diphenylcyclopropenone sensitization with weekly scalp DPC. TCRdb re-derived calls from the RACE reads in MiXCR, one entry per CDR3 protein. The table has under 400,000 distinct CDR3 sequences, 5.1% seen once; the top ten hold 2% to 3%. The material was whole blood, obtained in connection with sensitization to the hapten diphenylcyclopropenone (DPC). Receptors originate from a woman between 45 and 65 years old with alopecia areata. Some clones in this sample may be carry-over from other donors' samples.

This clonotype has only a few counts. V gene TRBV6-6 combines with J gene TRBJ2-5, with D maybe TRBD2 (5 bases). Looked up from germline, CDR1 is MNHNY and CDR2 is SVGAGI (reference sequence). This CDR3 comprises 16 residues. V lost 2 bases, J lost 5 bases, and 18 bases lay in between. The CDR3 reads CASSYGALAPQETQYF. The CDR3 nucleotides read TGTGCCAGCAGTTACGGAGCCCTAGCTCCTCAGGAGACCCAGTACTTC.

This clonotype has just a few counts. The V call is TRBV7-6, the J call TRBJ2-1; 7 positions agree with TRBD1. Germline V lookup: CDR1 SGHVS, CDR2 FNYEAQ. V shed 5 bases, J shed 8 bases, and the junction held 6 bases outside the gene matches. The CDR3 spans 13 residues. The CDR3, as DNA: TGTGCCAGCAGCGTAAACAGGGGCGATGAGCAGTTCTTC. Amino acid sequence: CASSVNRGDEQFF.

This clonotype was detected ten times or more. The CDR3 bases are TGTGCCAGCAGTTTTGGTGGTCTGGGAGAAGCTTTCTTT. Its translation is CASSFGGLGEAFF. The genes are TRBV12-3 or TRBV12-4 and TRBJ1-1; D uncertain. V lost 3 bases and J lost 8, with 13 bases in between. This CDR3 region has 13 residues.

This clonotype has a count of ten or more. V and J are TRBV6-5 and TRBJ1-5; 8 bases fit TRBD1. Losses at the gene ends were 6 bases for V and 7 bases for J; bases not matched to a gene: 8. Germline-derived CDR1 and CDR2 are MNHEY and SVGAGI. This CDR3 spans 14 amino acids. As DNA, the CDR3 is TGTGCCAGCAGACGGACAGGGATGCACCAGCCCCAGCATTTT. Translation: CASRRTGMHQPQHF.

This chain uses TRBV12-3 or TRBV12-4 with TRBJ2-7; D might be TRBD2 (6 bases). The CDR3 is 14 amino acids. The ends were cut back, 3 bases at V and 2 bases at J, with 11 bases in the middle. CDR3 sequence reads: CASSFGGRAYEQYF. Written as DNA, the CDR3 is TGTGCCAGCAGTTTCGGGGGACGCGCCTACGAGCAGTACTTC.

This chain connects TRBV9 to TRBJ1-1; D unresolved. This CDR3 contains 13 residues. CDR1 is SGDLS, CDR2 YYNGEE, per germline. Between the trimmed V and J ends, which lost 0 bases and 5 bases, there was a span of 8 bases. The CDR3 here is CASSVDGETEAFF. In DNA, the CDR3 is TGTGCCAGCAGCGTAGATGGGGAAACTGAAGCTTTCTTT.

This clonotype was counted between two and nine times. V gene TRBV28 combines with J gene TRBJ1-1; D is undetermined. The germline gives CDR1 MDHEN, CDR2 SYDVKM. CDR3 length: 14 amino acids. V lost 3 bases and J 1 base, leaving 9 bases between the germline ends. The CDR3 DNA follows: TGTGCCAGCAGTTTCCGGGCCGAGAACACTGAAGCTTTCTTT. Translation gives CASSFRAENTEAFF.

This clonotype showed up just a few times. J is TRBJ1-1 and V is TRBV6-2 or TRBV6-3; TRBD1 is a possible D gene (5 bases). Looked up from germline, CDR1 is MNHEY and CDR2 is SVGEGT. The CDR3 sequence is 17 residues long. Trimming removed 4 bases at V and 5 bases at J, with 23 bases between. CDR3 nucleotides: TGTGCCAGCAGTTTCACACCATTATTCAGAACAGGTACTGAAGCTTTCTTT. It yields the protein CASSFTPLFRTGTEAFF.

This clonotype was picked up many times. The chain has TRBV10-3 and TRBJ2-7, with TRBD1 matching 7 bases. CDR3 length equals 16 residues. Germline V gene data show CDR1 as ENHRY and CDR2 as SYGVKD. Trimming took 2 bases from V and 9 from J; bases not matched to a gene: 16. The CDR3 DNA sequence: TGTGCCATCAGTGAGGGAACTACAGGGGCCTCGGCCGGGCAGTACTTC. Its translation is CAISEGTTGASAGQYF.

CDR3 amino acids: CASSSDGYNEQFF. The CDR3 bases are TGTGCCAGCAGTTCCGACGGTTACAATGAGCAGTTCTTC. This chain connects TRBV12-3 or TRBV12-4 to TRBJ2-1, with D uncertain. The V end lost 4 bases, the J end lost 4 bases, and 8 bases lay between the germline ends. The CDR3 has 13 residues.

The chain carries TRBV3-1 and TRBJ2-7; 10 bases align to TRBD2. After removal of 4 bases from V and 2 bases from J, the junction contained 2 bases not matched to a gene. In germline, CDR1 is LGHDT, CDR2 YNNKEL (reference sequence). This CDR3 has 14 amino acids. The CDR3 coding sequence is TGTGCCAGCAGCCGAGCGGGGGGGGCCTACGAGCAGTACTTC. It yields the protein CASSRAGGAYEQYF.

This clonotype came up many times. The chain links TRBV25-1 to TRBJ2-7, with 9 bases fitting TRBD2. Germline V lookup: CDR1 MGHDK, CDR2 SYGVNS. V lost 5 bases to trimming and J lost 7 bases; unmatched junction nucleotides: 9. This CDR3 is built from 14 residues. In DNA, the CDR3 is TGTGCCAGCAGTCACCGGACTAGCGCGAGAGAGCAGTACTTC. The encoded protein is CASSHRTSAREQYF.

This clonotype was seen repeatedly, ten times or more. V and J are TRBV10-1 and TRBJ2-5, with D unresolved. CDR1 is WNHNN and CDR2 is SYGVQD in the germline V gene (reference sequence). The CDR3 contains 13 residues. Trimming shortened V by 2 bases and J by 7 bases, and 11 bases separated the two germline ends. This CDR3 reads CASSETIAGTQYF. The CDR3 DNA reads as TGCGCCAGCAGTGAGACAATAGCCGGGACCCAGTACTTC.

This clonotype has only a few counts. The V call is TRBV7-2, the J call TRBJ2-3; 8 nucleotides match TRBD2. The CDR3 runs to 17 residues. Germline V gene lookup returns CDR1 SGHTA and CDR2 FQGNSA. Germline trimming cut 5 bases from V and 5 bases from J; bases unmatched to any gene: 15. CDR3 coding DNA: TGTGCCAGCAGCGCCCTGACTCCTAGCGCGGGAGGAGATACGCAGTATTTT. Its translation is CASSALTPSAGGDTQYF.

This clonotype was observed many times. CDR3 sequence reads: CASSDRGRTDTQYF. DNA of the CDR3: TGTGCCAGCAGCGACAGGGGGCGGACAGATACGCAGTATTTT. This chain joins TRBV7-6 and TRBJ2-3; 10 nucleotides match TRBD1. The CDR3 is made up of 14 amino acids. From germline, CDR1 is SGHVS and CDR2 FNYEAQ. Trimming took 5 bases from V and 3 from J; bases not matched to a gene: 2.

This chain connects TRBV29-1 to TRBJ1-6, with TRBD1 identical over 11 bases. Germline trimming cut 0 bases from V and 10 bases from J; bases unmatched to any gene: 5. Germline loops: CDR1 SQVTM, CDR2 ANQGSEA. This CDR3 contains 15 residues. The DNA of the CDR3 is TGCAGCGTTGAAGATCGGGACAGGGGGAAATCACCCCTCCACTTT. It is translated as CSVEDRDRGKSPLHF.